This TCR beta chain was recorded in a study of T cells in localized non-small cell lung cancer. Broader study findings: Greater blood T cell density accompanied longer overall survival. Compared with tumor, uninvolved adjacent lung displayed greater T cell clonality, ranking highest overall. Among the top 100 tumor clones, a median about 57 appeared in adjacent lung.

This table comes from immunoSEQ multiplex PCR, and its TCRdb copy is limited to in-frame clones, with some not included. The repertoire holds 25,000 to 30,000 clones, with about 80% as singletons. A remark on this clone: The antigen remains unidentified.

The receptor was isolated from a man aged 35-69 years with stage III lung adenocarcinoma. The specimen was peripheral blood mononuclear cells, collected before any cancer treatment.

The CDR3 is CASSERNYGYTF. The CDR3 DNA reads TGTGCCAGCAGCGAGCGTAACTATGGCTACACCTTC. The rearrangement links TRBV5-8 to TRBJ1-2; no definite D call. V was shortened by 4 bases and J by 1 base, with 5 bases between the two germline ends. This CDR3 is built from 12 residues. Germline V CDR1 and CDR2: SGHTS, YDEGEE.